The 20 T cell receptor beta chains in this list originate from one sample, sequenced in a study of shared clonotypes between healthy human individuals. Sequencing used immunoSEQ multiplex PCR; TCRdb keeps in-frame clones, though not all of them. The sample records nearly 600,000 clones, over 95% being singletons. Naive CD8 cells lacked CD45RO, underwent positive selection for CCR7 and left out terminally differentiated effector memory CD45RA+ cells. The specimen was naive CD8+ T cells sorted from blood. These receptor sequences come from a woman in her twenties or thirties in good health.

DNA of the CDR3: TGTGCCAGCAGACCCGCCGAGAATCAGGACGAGCAGTACTTC. This codes for CASRPAENQDEQYF. The rearrangement joins TRBV7-9 to TRBJ2-7; D is unclear. Deletions cut 6 bases from V and 5 bases from J, with 17 bases between. The CDR3 extends over 14 amino acids. CDR1 and CDR2 from the germline V gene are SEHNR and FQNEAQ (reference sequence).

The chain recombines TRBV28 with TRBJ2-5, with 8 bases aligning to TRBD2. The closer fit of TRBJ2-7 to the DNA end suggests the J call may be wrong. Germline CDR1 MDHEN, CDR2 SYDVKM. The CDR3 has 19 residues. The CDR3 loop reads CASSLSSTPGTRLLYEQYF. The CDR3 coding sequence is TGTGCCAGCAGTTTATCATCAACACCCGGGACTAGACTACTCTACGAGCAGTACTTC.

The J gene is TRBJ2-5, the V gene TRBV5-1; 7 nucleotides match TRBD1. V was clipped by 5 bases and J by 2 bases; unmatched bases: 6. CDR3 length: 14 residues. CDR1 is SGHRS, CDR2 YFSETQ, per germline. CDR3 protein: CASRLMGQQETQYF. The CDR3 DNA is TGCGCCAGCAGGTTAATGGGACAGCAAGAGACCCAGTACTTC.

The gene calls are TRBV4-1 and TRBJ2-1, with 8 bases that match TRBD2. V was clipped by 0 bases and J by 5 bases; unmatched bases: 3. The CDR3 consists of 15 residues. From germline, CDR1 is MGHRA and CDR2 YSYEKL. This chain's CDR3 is CASSQDSREDNEQFF. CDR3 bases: TGCGCCAGCAGCCAAGATTCGCGGGAGGACAATGAGCAGTTCTTC.

The CDR3 DNA reads as TGTGCCAGCAGTTCCCGGCTAGCGGGAAACAATGAGCAGTTCTTC. It encodes CASSSRLAGNNEQFF. V is TRBV6-6 and J is TRBJ2-1; 9 bases are shared with TRBD2. CDR3 length: 15 amino acids. Germline loops: CDR1 MNHNY, CDR2 SVGAGI (reference sequence). V was pared by 4 bases and J by 5 bases, with 6 bases of the junction left unmatched.

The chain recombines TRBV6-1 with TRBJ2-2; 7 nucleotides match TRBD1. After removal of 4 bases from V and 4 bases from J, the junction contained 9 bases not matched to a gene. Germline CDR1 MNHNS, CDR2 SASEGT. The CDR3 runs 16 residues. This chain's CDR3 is CASSAGTASFTGELFF. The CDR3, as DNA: TGTGCCAGCAGTGCCGGGACAGCCTCATTCACCGGGGAGCTGTTTTTT.

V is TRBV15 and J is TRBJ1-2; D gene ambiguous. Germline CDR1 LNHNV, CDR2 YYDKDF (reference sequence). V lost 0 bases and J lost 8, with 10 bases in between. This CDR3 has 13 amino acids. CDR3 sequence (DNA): TGTGCCACCAGCAGAGATCGGGGTTCGGGCTACACCTTC. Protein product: CATSRDRGSGYTF.

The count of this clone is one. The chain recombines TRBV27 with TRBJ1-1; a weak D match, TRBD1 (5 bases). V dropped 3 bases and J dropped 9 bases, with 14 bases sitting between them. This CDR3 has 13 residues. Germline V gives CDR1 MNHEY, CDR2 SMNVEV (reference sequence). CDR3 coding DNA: TGTGCCAGCAGTTTTTCGCAGTGGACAAAAGCTTTCTTT. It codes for CASSFSQWTKAFF.

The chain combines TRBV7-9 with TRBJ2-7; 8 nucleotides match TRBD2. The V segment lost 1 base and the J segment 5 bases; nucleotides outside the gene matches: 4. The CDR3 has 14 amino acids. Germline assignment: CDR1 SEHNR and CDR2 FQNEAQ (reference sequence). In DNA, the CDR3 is TGTGCCAGCAGCTTAGGTAGCGGGGACCACGAGCAGTACTTC. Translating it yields CASSLGSGDHEQYF.

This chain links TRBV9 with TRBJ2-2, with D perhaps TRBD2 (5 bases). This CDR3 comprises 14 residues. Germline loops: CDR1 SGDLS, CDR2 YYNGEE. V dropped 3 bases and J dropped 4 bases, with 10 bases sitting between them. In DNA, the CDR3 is TGTGCCAGCAGCGCCCCCCTAGCCACCGGGGAGCTGTTTTTT. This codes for CASSAPLATGELFF.

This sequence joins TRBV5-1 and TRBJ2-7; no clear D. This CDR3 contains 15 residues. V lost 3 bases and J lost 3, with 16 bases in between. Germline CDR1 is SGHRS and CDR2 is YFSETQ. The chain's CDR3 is CASSSSVRYDYEQYF. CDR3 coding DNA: TGCGCCAGCAGCTCATCCGTGCGGTACGACTACGAGCAGTACTTC.

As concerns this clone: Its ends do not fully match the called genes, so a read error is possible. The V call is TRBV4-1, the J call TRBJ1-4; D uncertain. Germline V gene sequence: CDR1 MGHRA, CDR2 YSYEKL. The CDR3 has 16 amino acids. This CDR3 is CASSQAEFATNEKLFF. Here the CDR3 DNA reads TGCGCCAGCAGTCAAGCCGAGTTTGCAACTAATGAAAAACTGTTTTTT.

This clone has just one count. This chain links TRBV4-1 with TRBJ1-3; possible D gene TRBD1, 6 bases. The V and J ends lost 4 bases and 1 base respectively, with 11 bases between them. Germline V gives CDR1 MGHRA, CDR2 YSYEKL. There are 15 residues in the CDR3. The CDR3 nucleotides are TGCGCCAGCAGCCTATCCCAGGGGTCTGGAAACACCATATATTTT. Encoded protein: CASSLSQGSGNTIYF.

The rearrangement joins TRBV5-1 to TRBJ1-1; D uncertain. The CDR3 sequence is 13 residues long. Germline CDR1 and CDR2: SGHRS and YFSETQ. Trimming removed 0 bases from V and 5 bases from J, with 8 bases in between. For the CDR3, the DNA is TGCGCCAGCAGCTTGGCTAGTACGACTGAAGCTTTCTTT. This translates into CASSLASTTEAFF.

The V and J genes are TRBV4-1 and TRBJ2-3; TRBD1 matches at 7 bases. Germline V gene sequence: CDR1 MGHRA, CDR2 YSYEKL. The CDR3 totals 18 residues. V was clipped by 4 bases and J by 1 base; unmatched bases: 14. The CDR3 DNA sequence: TGCGCCAGCAGCCTCCTCAGAGGAGACAGGGTCCGCACAGATACGCAGTATTTT. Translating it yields CASSLLRGDRVRTDTQYF.

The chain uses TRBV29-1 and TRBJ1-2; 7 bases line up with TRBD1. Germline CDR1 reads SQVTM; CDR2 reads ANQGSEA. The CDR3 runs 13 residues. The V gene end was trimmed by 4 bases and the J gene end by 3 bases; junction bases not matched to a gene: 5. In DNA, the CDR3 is TGCAGCGTTGGAGGAGGGGGCCACTATGGCTACACCTTC. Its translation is CSVGGGGHYGYTF.

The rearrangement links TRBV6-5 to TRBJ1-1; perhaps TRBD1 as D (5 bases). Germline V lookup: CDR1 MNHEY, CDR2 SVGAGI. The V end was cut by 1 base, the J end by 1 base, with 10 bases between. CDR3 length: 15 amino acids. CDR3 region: CASSYWGRPNTEAFF. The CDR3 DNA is TGTGCCAGCAGTTACTGGGGACGGCCGAACACTGAAGCTTTCTTT.

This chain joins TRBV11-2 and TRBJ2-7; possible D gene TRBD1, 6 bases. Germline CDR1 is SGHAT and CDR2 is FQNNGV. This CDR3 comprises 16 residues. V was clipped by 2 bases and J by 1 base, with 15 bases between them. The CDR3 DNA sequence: TGTGCCAGCAGCTTAAAAGGGGGAGTGACGTCCTACGAGCAGTACTTC. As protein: CASSLKGGVTSYEQYF.

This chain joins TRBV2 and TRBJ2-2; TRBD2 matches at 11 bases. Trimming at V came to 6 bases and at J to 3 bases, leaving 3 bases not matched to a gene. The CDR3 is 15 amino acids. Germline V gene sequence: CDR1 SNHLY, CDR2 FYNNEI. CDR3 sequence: CASRGTSGYTGELFF. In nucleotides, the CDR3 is TGTGCCAGCAGGGGGACTAGCGGTTACACCGGGGAGCTGTTTTTT. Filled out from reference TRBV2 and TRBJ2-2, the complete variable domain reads EPEVTQTPSHQVTQMGQEVILRCVPISNHLYFYWYRQILGQKVEFLVSFYNNEISEKSEIFDDQFSVERPDGSNFTLKIRSTKLEDSAMYFCASRGTSGYTGELFFGEGSRLTVL.

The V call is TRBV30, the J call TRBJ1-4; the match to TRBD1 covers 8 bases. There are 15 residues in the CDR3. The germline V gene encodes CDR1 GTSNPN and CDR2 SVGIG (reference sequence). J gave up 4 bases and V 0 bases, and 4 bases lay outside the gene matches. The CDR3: CAWSVGQGLNEKLFF. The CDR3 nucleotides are TGTGCCTGGAGTGTAGGACAGGGCCTTAATGAAAAACTGTTTTTT.